These 9 T cell receptor beta chains share one sample of origin, sequenced in a study of blood T cell repertoires in COVID-19. Some clones are missing from TCRdb's copy, which holds only in-frame ones; the method was immunoSEQ multiplex PCR. The sample records hundreds of thousands of clones, about 70% being singletons. Material for sequencing was peripheral blood. The receptors derive from a woman older than 75 with acute or convalescent COVID-19.

The chain uses TRBV7-9 and TRBJ1-4; D unresolved. The V end lost 0 bases, the J end lost 4 bases, and 6 bases lay between the germline ends. This CDR3 is 14 amino acids long. Germline CDR1 and CDR2: SEHNR and FQNEAQ (reference sequence). The CDR3 protein is CASSLAGINEKLFF. CDR3 coding DNA: TGTGCCAGCAGCTTAGCCGGTATTAATGAAAAACTGTTTTTT. The full variable domain, completed using reference TRBV7-9 and TRBJ1-4, is DTGVSQNPRHKITKRGQNVTFRCDPISEHNRLYWYRQTLGQGPEFLTYFQNEAQLEKSRLLSDRFSAERPKGSFSTLEIQRTEQGDSAMYLCASSLAGINEKLFFGSGTQLSVL.

The chain combines TRBV3-1 (or the pseudogene TRBV3-2) with TRBJ2-2, with TRBD1 identical over 8 bases. Germline V gives CDR1 LGHDT, CDR2 YNNKEL (reference sequence). The CDR3 consists of 13 residues. Trimming cost V 11 bases and J 3 bases; bases outside gene matches: 5. The CDR3 sequence is CAGKDRDTGELFF. In DNA form, the CDR3 reads TGTGCCGGGAAGGACAGGGACACCGGGGAGCTGTTTTTT.

Of note for this clone: The junction departs from germline at one end; a sequencing error may be responsible. The chain recombines TRBV6-5 with TRBJ2-3; D perhaps matches TRBD2 (6 bases). The CDR3 is 15 amino acids. Germline-derived CDR1 and CDR2 are MNHEY and SVGAGI. The CDR3 sequence: CASSPQRASIDTQYF. CDR3 nucleotide sequence: TGTGCCAGCAGTCCACAGCGGGCTAGCATAGATACGCAGTATTTT.

V gene TRBV10-1 combines with J gene TRBJ2-4, with TRBD2 matching 8 bases. Trimming cost V 8 bases and J 7 bases; bases outside gene matches: 10. Germline loops: CDR1 WNHNN, CDR2 SYGVQD (reference sequence). The CDR3 length is 14 residues. The CDR3 coding sequence is TGCGCCAGCTCTGACGGGGGGGCTGATAACATTCAGTACTTC. This translates into CASSDGGADNIQYF.

J is TRBJ2-3 and V is TRBV7-2; perhaps TRBD2 as D (6 bases). With 1 base removed from V and 0 bases from J, the gap between germline ends came to 14 bases. This CDR3 comprises 17 residues. The germline CDR1 and CDR2 sequences are SGHTA and FQGNSA. Here the CDR3 DNA reads TGTGCCAGCAGCTTAGGGATTAGCGGTGCTAGCACAGATACGCAGTATTTT. Amino acids: CASSLGISGASTDTQYF.

The chain joins TRBV15 to TRBJ2-1; 13 positions match TRBD2. The CDR3 covers 14 residues. J was trimmed by 5 bases and V by 6 bases; bases with no gene match: 1. Germline CDR1 LNHNV, CDR2 YYDKDF (reference sequence). CDR3 nucleotides: TGTGCCACCAGAGGGACTAGCGGGGACAATGAGCAGTTCTTC. Amino acids: CATRGTSGDNEQFF.

Comments on this clone: Other DNA sequences from this sample encode an identical CDR3 as well. The V call is TRBV6-5, the J call TRBJ1-5, with TRBD1 as a possible D gene (5 bases). CDR3 length: 13 amino acids. V lost 2 bases, J lost 7 bases, and 9 bases lay in between. CDR1 and CDR2 (germline): MNHEY, SVGAGI. CDR3 in DNA: TGTGCCAGCAGTTACAGGGGAGGCCAGCCCCAGCATTTT. This sequence encodes CASSYRGGQPQHF.

The J gene is TRBJ1-5, the V gene TRBV19; 9 bases match TRBD1. Germline V CDR1 and CDR2: LNHDA, SQIVND (reference sequence). Germline trimming cut 5 bases from V and 4 bases from J; bases unmatched to any gene: 3. This CDR3 has 14 residues. The CDR3 is CASSGTGNNQPQHF. CDR3 nucleotide sequence: TGTGCCAGTAGTGGGACAGGGAATAATCAGCCCCAGCATTTT.

The chain links TRBV6-6 to TRBJ1-1; a weak D match, TRBD1 (6 bases). Deletions cut 5 bases from V and 5 bases from J, with 15 bases between. The CDR3 extends over 14 amino acids. The V gene's germline CDR1 is MNHNY and CDR2 SVGAGI (reference sequence). The DNA of the CDR3 is TGTGCCAGCAGTCCCACAGGTCAGGGGACTGAAGCTTTCTTT. The encoded protein is CASSPTGQGTEAFF.